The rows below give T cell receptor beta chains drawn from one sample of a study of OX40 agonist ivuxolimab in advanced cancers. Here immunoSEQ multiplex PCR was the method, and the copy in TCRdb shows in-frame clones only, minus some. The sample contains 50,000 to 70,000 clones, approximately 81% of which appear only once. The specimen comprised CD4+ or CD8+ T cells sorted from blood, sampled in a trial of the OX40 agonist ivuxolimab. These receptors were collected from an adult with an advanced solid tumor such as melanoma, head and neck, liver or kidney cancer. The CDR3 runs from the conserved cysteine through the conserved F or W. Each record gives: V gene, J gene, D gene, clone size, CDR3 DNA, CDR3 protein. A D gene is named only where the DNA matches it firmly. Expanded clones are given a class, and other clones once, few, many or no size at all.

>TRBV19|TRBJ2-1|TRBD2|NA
TGTGCCAGTCCCGGGACTAGCGGGACATACCCCTACAATGAGCAGTTCTTC
CASPGTSGTYPYNEQFF
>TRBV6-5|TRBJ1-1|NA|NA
TGTGCCAGCAGTTACGACACCGTGAACACTGAAGCTTTCTTT
CASSYDTVNTEAFF
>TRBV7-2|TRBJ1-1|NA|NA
TGTGCCAGCAGCTGGGGGGACGGGAACACTGAAGCTTTCTTT
CASSWGDGNTEAFF
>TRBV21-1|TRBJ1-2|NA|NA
TGTGCCAGCAGCTCGCACAGGGGGCGCGGCTATGGCTACACCTTC
CASSSHRGRGYGYTF
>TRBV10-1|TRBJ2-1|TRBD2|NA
TGCGCCAGTTCGGGACTAGGGACGTCTGAGCAGTTCTTC
CASSGLGTSEQFF
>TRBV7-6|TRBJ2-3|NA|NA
TGTGCCAGCAGCTTAGGAGTGACAGGCTCAGATACGCAGTATTTT
CASSLGVTGSDTQYF
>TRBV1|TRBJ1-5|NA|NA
TGCACCAGCAGCCAATGGCCTAGGGGGACTAGCAATCAGCCCCAGCATTTT
CTSSQWPRGTSNQPQHF
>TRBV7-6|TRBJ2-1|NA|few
TGTGCCAGCAGCTTAGACATAAACAATGAGCAGTTCTTC
CASSLDINNEQFF
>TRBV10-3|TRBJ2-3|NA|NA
TGTGCCATCAGTGATCCGTCGGCAAGCACAGATACGCAGTATTTT
CAISDPSASTDTQYF
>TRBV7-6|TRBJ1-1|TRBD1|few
TGTGCCAGCAGCAAATGGGACAGCAACACTGAAGCTTTCTTT
CASSKWDSNTEAFF
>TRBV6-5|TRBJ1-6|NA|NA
TGTGCCAGCAGTTACTCCCAGGGGAGTAATTCACCCCTCCACTTT
CASSYSQGSNSPLHF
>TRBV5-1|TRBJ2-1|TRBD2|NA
TGCGCCAGCAGCTTGACTAGCGGCCCCTACAATGAGCAGTTCTTC
CASSLTSGPYNEQFF
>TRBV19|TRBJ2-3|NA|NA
TGTGCCAGTACCCCGGGAGTATTTTCTAGCACAGATACGCAGTATTTT
CASTPGVFSSTDTQYF
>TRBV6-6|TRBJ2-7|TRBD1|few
TGTGCCAGCAGTAGAGACAGGGGGAGAACCTACGAGCAGTACTTC
CASSRDRGRTYEQYF
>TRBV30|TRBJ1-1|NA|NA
TGTGCCTGGAGTGTAGTGGGGAACACTGAAGCTTTCTTT
CAWSVVGNTEAFF
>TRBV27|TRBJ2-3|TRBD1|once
TGTGCCAGCAGACAATGGACAGGGGGCAGAGATACGCAGTATTTT
CASRQWTGGRDTQYF
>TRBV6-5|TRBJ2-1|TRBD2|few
TGTGCCAGCTCTTCCAGCGGGAGTTTCAATGAGCAGTTCTTC
CASSSSGSFNEQFF
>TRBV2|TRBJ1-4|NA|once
TGTGCCAGCAGCCCCACAGCAACTAATGAAAAACTGTTTTTT
CASSPTATNEKLFF
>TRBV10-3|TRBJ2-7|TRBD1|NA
TGTGCCATCAGTGCCGGGACAGGGGGCTACGAGCAGTACTTC
CAISAGTGGYEQYF
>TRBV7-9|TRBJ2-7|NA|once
TGTGCCAGCAGCTTAGGGGGCCGATGGGATACAGAGCAGTACTTC
CASSLGGRWDTEQYF
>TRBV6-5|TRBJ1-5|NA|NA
TGTGCCAGCAGTTACTCGCGGGGGAGAGGGCCCCAGCATTTT
CASSYSRGRGPQHF
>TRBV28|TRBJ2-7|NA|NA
TGTGCCAGCAGTCCCTGGGGACTGACTACGGGGCAGTACTTC
CASSPWGLTTGQYF
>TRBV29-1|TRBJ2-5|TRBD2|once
TGCAGCGTGAGCCAACCGGGACTAGCGGCCCAAGAGACCCAGTACTTC
CSVSQPGLAAQETQYF
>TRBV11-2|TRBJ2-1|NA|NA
TGTGCCAGCAGCCACCTGGGAAGGTCCCGCTATGAGCAGTTCTTC
CASSHLGRSRYEQFF
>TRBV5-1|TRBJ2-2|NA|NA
TGCGCCAGCAGCTTGGAAGCCGGGGAGCTGTTTTTT
CASSLEAGELFF
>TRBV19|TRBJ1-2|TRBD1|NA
TGTGCCAGTAGATCAGGACAGGGCACGGGTGGCTACACCTTC
CASRSGQGTGGYTF
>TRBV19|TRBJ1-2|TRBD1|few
TGTGCCAGTAGTCTACAGGGGGCAATGGTTGGCTACACCTTC
CASSLQGAMVGYTF
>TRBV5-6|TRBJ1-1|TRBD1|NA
TGTGCCAGCAGCCGACAGGGAAGCTACACTGAAGCTTTCTTT
CASSRQGSYTEAFF
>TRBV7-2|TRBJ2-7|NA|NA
TGTGCCAGCAGCTTATACTCAGGTCTCCTCGAGCAGTACTTC
CASSLYSGLLEQYF
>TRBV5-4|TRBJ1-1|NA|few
TGTGCCAGCAGCCCAGACAACATGAACACTGAAGCTTTCTTT
CASSPDNMNTEAFF
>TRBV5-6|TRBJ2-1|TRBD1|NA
TGTGCCAGCAGAGGGACAGGGAGGAATGAGCAGTTCTTC
CASRGTGRNEQFF
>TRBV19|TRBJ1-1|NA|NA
TGTGCCAGTAGTACTCGACAGGTTTTTGGAGCTTTCTTT
CASSTRQVFGAFF
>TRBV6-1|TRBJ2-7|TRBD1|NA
TGTGCCAGCAGGGGACAGGGCAACTACGAGCAGTACTTC
CASRGQGNYEQYF
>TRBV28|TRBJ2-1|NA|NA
TGTGCCAGCAGCCCCGGGGGTTCAGATAAGAATGAGCAGTTCTTC
CASSPGGSDKNEQFF
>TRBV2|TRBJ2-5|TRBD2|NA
TGTGCCAGCATTCACTTCGGATTTACTAGCGGGACCCAAGAGACCCAGTACTTC
CASIHFGFTSGTQETQYF
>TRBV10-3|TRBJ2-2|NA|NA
TGTGCCATCAGTGAGTCGCTCGGGGGCACCGGGGAGCTGTTTTTT
CAISESLGGTGELFF
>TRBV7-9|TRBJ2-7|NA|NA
TGTGCCAGCAGCCAACGATCGGGCGGGGGCGACTACGAGCAGTACTTC
CASSQRSGGGDYEQYF
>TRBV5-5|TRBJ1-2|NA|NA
TGTGCCAGCAGCTTGTCAGGCGGCGGATCTAACTATGGCTACACCTTC
CASSLSGGGSNYGYTF
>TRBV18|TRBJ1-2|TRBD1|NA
TGTGCCAGCTCACTCACGAGTGGACAGGAGGCTAACTATGGCTACACCTTC
CASSLTSGQEANYGYTF
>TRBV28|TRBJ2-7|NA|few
TGTGCCAGCAGGCGGGTGAAAGGCTCCTACGAGCAGTACTTC
CASRRVKGSYEQYF
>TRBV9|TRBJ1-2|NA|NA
TGTGCCAGCAGCCCCCAGGAAGGGTACTATGGCTACACCTTC
CASSPQEGYYGYTF
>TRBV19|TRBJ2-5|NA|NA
TGTGCCAGTAGTCTCCCAAGGTCCCAAGAGACCCAGTACTTC
CASSLPRSQETQYF
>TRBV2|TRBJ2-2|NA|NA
TGTGCCAAGGGGGGGAGGACTACTTATAACACCGGGGAGCTGTTTTTT
CAKGGRTTYNTGELFF
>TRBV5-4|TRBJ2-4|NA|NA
TGTGCCAGCAGTCCGGGCCCAGGTAACATTCAGTACTTC
CASSPGPGNIQYF
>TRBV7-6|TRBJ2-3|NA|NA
TGTGCCAGCAGCCCCTCCCGGCGCAGCGCCTCTAGCACAGATACGCAGTATTTT
CASSPSRRSASSTDTQYF